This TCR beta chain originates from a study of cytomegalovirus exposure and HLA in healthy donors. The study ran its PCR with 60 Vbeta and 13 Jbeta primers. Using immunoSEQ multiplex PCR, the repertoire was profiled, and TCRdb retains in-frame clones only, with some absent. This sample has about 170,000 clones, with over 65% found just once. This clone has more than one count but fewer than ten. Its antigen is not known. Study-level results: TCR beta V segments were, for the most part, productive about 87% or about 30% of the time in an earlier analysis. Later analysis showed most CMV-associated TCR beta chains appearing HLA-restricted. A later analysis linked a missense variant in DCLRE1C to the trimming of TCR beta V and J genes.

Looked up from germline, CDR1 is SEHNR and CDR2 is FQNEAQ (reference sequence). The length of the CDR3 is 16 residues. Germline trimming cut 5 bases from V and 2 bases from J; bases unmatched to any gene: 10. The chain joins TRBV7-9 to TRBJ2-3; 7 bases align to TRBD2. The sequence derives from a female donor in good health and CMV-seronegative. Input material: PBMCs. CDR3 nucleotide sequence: TGTGCCAGCAGCCCCAGGACTAGTCTTGCCACAGATACGCAGTATTTT. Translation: CASSPRTSLATDTQYF. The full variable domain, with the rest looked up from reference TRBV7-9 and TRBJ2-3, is DTGVSQNPRHKITKRGQNVTFRCDPISEHNRLYWYRQTLGQGPEFLTYFQNEAQLEKSRLLSDRFSAERPKGSFSTLEIQRTEQGDSAMYLCASSPRTSLATDTQYFGPGTRLTVL.